The present TCR beta chain was sequenced within a study of blood T cell repertoires in COVID-19. Libraries were prepared by immunoSEQ multiplex PCR; TCRdb keeps only in-frame clonotypes and omits some of them. This table holds 70,000 to 95,000 clones, roughly 87% found once. This CDR3 is built from 13 residues. Per the germline V gene, CDR1 is WSHSY and CDR2 is SAAADI. V lost 6 bases, J lost 2 bases, and 1 base stayed unmatched. The chain links TRBV10-2 to TRBJ2-7; 10 positions agree with TRBD1. This receptor was taken from a woman of 80 years or more with active COVID-19. Sequencing input: peripheral blood. The CDR3: CASRGTGAYEQYF. The CDR3 DNA is TGCGCCAGCAGGGGGACAGGGGCCTACGAGCAGTACTTC.